A single sample gave rise to the 7 T cell receptor beta chains below, sequenced in a study of breast tumors, draining lymph nodes, adjacent tissues. TCRdb independently ran MiXCR on the multiplex PCR reads; one entry per CDR3 protein. The sample carries approximately 200,000 distinct CDR3 sequences, 30% to 40% recorded once. Samples came from axillary lymph nodes draining the breast cancer. Material for sequencing was axillary lymph node tissue. These receptors were obtained from a female donor with breast cancer. Some clones in this sample may be carry-over from other donors' samples.

At least ten counts were recorded for this clonotype. The V and J genes are TRBV20-1 and TRBJ1-5; D call uncertain. Trimming pared 2 bases from V and 4 bases from J, leaving 9 bases between. Germline loops: CDR1 DFQATT, CDR2 SNEGSKA (reference sequence). The CDR3 runs to 13 residues. The CDR3 sequence is CSARLPGNQPQHF. The CDR3 nucleotides read TGCAGTGCTAGACTCCCCGGGAATCAGCCCCAGCATTTT.

V and J are TRBV7-8 and TRBJ2-2, with D possibly called TRBD1 or TRBD2 (6 bases each). The V end was cut by 5 bases, the J end by 8 bases, with 18 bases between. The V gene's germline CDR1 is SGHVS and CDR2 FQNEAQ. The CDR3 runs to 15 residues. In DNA, the CDR3 is TGTGCCAGCAGCCAGACCGGGGGACAAATAGGGGAGCTGTTTTTT. Its translation is CASSQTGGQIGELFF.

This clonotype occurred many times. The chain is built from TRBV20-1 and TRBJ1-4; 10 nucleotides match TRBD1. Germline V lookup: CDR1 DFQATT, CDR2 SNEGSKA (reference sequence). CDR3 length: 14 residues. Losses at the gene ends were 6 bases for V and 8 bases for J; bases not matched to a gene: 9. CDR3 sequence reads: CSALHWDRGEKLFF. The CDR3 DNA sequence: TGCAGTGCCCTCCATTGGGACAGGGGCGAAAAACTGTTTTTT.

The chain employs TRBV2 and TRBJ1-5; D gene unclear. The CDR3 is 11 amino acids. The V end lost 7 bases, the J end lost 11 bases, and 12 bases lay between the germline ends. Germline values: CDR1 SNHLY, CDR2 FYNNEI. The CDR3 DNA follows: TGTGCCAGCAATTACCAAGAGACCCAGCATTTT. It translates to CASNYQETQHF.

This clonotype was recorded at least ten times. The chain combines TRBV9 with TRBJ2-5; the match to TRBD1 covers 9 bases. The trim removed 0 bases at V and 5 bases at J, leaving 5 bases unmatched. Looked up from germline, CDR1 is SGDLS and CDR2 is YYNGEE. The CDR3 runs to 15 residues. CDR3 loop: CASSVEGTGLETQYF. For the CDR3, the DNA is TGTGCCAGCAGCGTAGAGGGGACAGGGTTGGAGACCCAGTACTTC.

In its sample, this clonotype was seen many times. The V and J genes are TRBV6-2 or TRBV6-3 and TRBJ2-3; perhaps TRBD1 as D (6 bases). The CDR3 length is 16 residues. Germline-derived CDR1 and CDR2 are MNHEY and SVGEGT. Deletions cut 8 bases from V and 3 bases from J, with 21 bases between. CDR3 DNA: TGTGCCAGCGCACCTTCCGGACAGAGCACTACAGATACGCAGTATTTT. It yields the protein CASAPSGQSTTDTQYF.

In its sample, this clonotype was seen many times. The J gene is TRBJ2-7, the V gene TRBV6-5; a possible D gene is TRBD2 (6 bases). Germline values: CDR1 MNHEY, CDR2 SVGAGI. With 5 bases removed from V and 4 bases from J, the gap between germline ends came to 12 bases. The CDR3 length is 13 residues. CDR3 sequence: CASSHLRGYEQYF. The CDR3 region has the DNA TGTGCCAGCAGTCACCTCCGGGGGTACGAGCAGTACTTC.